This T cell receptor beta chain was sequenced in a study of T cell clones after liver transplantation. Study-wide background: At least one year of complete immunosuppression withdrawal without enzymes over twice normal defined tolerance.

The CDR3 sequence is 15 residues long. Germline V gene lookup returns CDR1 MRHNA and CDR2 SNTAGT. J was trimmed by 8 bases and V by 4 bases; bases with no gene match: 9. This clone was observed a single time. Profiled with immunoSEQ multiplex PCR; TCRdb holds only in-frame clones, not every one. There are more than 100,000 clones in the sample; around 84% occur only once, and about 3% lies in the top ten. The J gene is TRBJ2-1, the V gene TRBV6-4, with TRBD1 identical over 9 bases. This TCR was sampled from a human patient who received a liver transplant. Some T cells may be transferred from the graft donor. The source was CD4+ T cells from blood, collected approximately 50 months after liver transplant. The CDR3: CASSVGQGHRDEQFF. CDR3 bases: TGTGCCAGCAGTGTAGGACAGGGGCACCGGGATGAGCAGTTCTTC.